The 19 T cell receptor beta chains in this list originate from one sample, sequenced in a study of tumor and adjacent non-tumor tissue in lung cancer. RNA was extracted from bulk tissue without any cell sorting. This non-tumor lung sample came from over 3 cm beyond the tumor edge. A modified ARM-PCR protocol with three rounds of nested PCR amplified TCRbeta. In TCRdb, the multiplex PCR reads were re-called with MiXCR into one record per CDR3 protein. Of over 80,000 distinct CDR3 sequences detected, roughly 78% appear once; the ten largest clones hold less than 40%. The material sequenced was distant non-tumor lung tissue. These receptors were taken from a man between 60 and 70 years old with small cell lung cancer.

To note about this clonotype: Relative to the germline gene, one junction end is altered; a read error may explain this. V and J are TRBV5-4 and TRBJ2-1, with 7 bases identical to TRBD2. Germline V CDR1 and CDR2: SGHNT, YYREEE (reference sequence). The CDR3 length is 14 residues. Written as DNA, the CDR3 is TGTGCCAGCCGCTTAGGACTAGGAGGGAATGAGCGGTTCTTC. Translated: CASRLGLGGNERFF.

The gene calls are TRBV28 and TRBJ2-7, with TRBD1 matching over 12 bases. J lost 7 bases, V lost 6 bases, and 13 bases had no gene match. The CDR3 is 16 amino acids. The V gene's germline CDR1 is MDHEN and CDR2 SYDVKM. The CDR3 loop reads CASRGSPGQGAQEQYF. CDR3 nucleotide sequence: TGTGCCAGCAGGGGCTCACCGGGACAGGGGGCCCAGGAGCAGTACTTC. The whole variable domain, filled in from reference TRBV28 and TRBJ2-7, reads DVKVTQSSRYLVKRTGEKVFLECVQDMDHENMFWYRQDPGLGLRLIYFSYDVKMKEKGDIPEGYSVSREKKERFSLILESASTNQTSMYLCASRGSPGQGAQEQYFGPGTRLTVT.

This clonotype showed up just a few times. The chain recombines TRBV28 with TRBJ1-3; 7 positions agree with TRBD1. Germline loops: CDR1 MDHEN, CDR2 SYDVKM. V lost 10 bases to trimming and J lost 0 bases; unmatched junction nucleotides: 6. The CDR3 is made up of 14 amino acids. CDR3 nucleotides: TGTGCCATAGATGGGACAGACTCTGGAAACACCATATATTTT. The encoded protein is CAIDGTDSGNTIYF. Full variable domain (missing parts from reference TRBV28 and TRBJ1-3): DVKVTQSSRYLVKRTGEKVFLECVQDMDHENMFWYRQDPGLGLRLIYFSYDVKMKEKGDIPEGYSVSREKKERFSLILESASTNQTSMYLCAIDGTDSGNTIYFGEGSWLTVV.

This clonotype has only a few counts. Sequence at one end of the junction differs from germline and may be a read error. This chain joins TRBV4-2 and TRBJ2-2; TRBD2 matches 9 bases. This CDR3 contains 17 residues. Germline CDR1 is LGHNA and CDR2 is YNFKEQ. The CDR3 reads CASSEGASGTHTGEPFF. In DNA form, the CDR3 reads TGTGCCAGCAGCGAAGGTGCTAGCGGGACCCACACCGGGGAGCCGTTTTTT.

Comments on this clonotype: One end of the junction is discordant with germline, which a read error may explain. The chain's CDR3 is CDSSSGVKAQYF. The CDR3 bases are TGTGACAGCAGTTCTGGAGTAAAGGCCCAGTACTTC. This sequence joins TRBV12-3 or TRBV12-4 and TRBJ2-5; unclear D gene. The CDR3 has 12 amino acids.

V gene TRBV12-3 or TRBV12-4 combines with J gene TRBJ1-5; possibly TRBD1 for D (6 bases). V gave up 10 bases and J gave up 6 bases, with 19 bases separating them. The CDR3 consists of 14 residues. CDR3 nucleotide sequence: TGTGCCAACAACCGACGGGGGGCAGGTCAGCCCCAGCATTTT. Translation: CANNRRGAGQPQHF.

Concerning this clonotype: Mismatch with germline at one junction end may stem from a read error. The chain couples TRBV5-1 to TRBJ1-1, with D possibly being TRBD1 (5 bases). The CDR3 totals 14 residues. Germline-derived CDR1 and CDR2 are SGHRS and YFSETQ. CDR3 sequence (DNA): TGTGCCAGCAGCCCGACAGTTCAGAACACTGGAGCTTTCTTT. This gives the protein CASSPTVQNTGAFF.

Concerning this clonotype itself: An end of the junction does not agree with germline; a read error may underlie this. The chain has TRBV5-1 and TRBJ2-1; no definite D call. The CDR3 is 16 amino acids. Germline values: CDR1 SGHRS, CDR2 YFSETQ. The CDR3 region is CASSLKLPSSYNEQFF. Written as DNA, the CDR3 is TGCGCCAGCAGCTTGAAGCTGCCGAGCTCCTACAATGAACAGTTCTTC.

The chain couples TRBV2 to TRBJ2-3; 12 nucleotides line up with TRBD2. The ends lost 5 bases at V and 4 bases at J; junction bases unmatched: 4. The CDR3 extends over 15 amino acids. Germline V lookup: CDR1 SNHLY, CDR2 FYNNEI. The CDR3 sequence: CASSSLAGGPDTQYF. The CDR3 region has the DNA TGTGCCAGCAGTTCCCTAGCGGGAGGGCCAGATACGCAGTATTTT.

The chain links TRBV6-5 to TRBJ1-5; TRBD1 matches 9 bases. Germline-derived CDR1 and CDR2 are MNHEY and SVGAGI. With 7 bases clipped from V and 0 bases from J, the junction kept 7 bases outside the gene matches. The length of the CDR3 is 16 residues. CDR3 loop: CASIQRQGGSNQPQHF. CDR3 coding DNA: TGTGCCAGCATTCAGAGACAGGGGGGTAGCAATCAGCCCCAGCATTTT.

On this clonotype: An end of the junction does not agree with germline; a read error may underlie this. This chain uses TRBV11-1 with TRBJ2-2; a weak D match, TRBD2 (5 bases). The CDR3 has 17 amino acids. The germline V gene has CDR1 SGHAT and CDR2 FQDESV (reference sequence). CDR3 in amino acids: CASSLGAPAVNTGELFF. The CDR3 nucleotides are TGTGCCAGCAGCTTAGGGGCTCCAGCGGTGAACACAGGGGAGCTGTTTTTT.

In its sample, this clonotype was seen once. Germline and junction disagree at one end, which may indicate a read error. The genes are TRBV4-1 and TRBJ2-2, with D possibly TRBD2 on 8 matching bases. CDR3 length: 15 amino acids. Germline V lookup: CDR1 MGHRA, CDR2 YSYEKL. The CDR3 nucleotides are TGCGCCAGATGCAGCAGGGGGGCCTATAGCGGGGAGCTGGTTTTT. Residues: CARCSRGAYSGELVF.

Remarks on this clonotype: This clone may be a read error of a much larger clone one base away. V usage is TRBV16 and J usage is TRBJ2-7; D is undetermined. Trimming removed 2 bases at V and 3 bases at J, with 8 bases between. The CDR3 extends over 13 amino acids. Germline CDR1 and CDR2: KGHSY and FQNENV. In DNA, the CDR3 is TGTGCCAGCAGCCAACAGTCGGTCTACGAGCAGTACTTC. As protein: CASSQQSVYEQYF. Based on the CDR3 plus reference TRBV16 and TRBJ2-7, the full variable domain is GEEVAQTPKHLVRGEGQKAKLYCAPIKGHSYVFWYQQVLKNEFKFLISFQNENVFDETGMPKERFSAKCLPNSPCSLEIQATKLEDSAVYFCASSQQSVYEQYFGPGTRLTVT.

On this clonotype itself: The germline gene is not matched at one end of the junction; a read error may be the cause. The chain recombines TRBV11-2 with TRBJ2-5; D gene uncertain. Germline lookup yields CDR1 SGHAT and CDR2 FQNNGV. The CDR3 is made up of 13 amino acids. CDR3 sequence: CSSSINSKETQYF. The CDR3 nucleotides are TGTTCCAGCAGCATTAATAGTAAAGAGACCCAGTACTTC.

About this clonotype itself: At one end, the junction sequence differs from germline, possibly due to a read error. The V gene is TRBV28, the J gene TRBJ2-1; TRBD1 aligns across 8 bases. Germline CDR1 MDHEN, CDR2 SYDVKM. The CDR3 is 18 residues long. The CDR3 DNA sequence: TGTTCCAGCAATTCGCGATATATGGACAGGGAGCTAGGAAATGAGCAGTTCTTC. It yields the protein CSSNSRYMDRELGNEQFF.

With respect to this clonotype: The final CDR3 position lacks the conserved phenylalanine or tryptophan, pointing to a likely read error. The chain recombines TRBV11-2 with TRBJ2-1; perhaps TRBD2 as D (6 bases). The CDR3 runs 15 residues. The germline V gene has CDR1 SGHAT and CDR2 FQNNGV. Here the CDR3 reads CASNLTGADYNEQFL. For the CDR3, the DNA is TGTGCCAGCAACTTAACGGGAGCAGATTATAATGAGCAGTTCCTC.

This clonotype was seen once. The junction shows a germline mismatch at one end, possibly a read error. The CDR3 DNA sequence: TGTGTCAGCACCATCAAGAATTCAGCAACAAATGAAAAACTGTTTTTT. This gives the protein CVSTIKNSATNEKLFF. The chain carries TRBV6-5 and TRBJ1-4; D call uncertain. CDR1 and CDR2 (germline): MNHEY, SVGAGI. The CDR3 is made up of 16 amino acids.

This chain uses TRBV6-5 with TRBJ2-7; D remains ambiguous. The length of the CDR3 is 13 residues. The germline V gene has CDR1 MNHEY and CDR2 SVGAGI. The CDR3 here is CASNYSNHGEVYV. The CDR3 DNA sequence: TGTGCCAGCAATTACTCGAACCATGGGGAAGTGTACGTC.

Comments on this clonotype: One end of the junction fails to match germline, which may point to a read error. The chain joins TRBV29-1 to TRBJ1-1, with a possible D match to TRBD1 (6 bases). CDR3 size: 13 residues. Germline V lookup: CDR1 SQVTM, CDR2 ANQGSEA. The CDR3 sequence is CSVKGQLNTEAIF. Written as DNA, the CDR3 is TGCAGTGTCAAAGGACAGTTGAACACTGAAGCTATCTTT.